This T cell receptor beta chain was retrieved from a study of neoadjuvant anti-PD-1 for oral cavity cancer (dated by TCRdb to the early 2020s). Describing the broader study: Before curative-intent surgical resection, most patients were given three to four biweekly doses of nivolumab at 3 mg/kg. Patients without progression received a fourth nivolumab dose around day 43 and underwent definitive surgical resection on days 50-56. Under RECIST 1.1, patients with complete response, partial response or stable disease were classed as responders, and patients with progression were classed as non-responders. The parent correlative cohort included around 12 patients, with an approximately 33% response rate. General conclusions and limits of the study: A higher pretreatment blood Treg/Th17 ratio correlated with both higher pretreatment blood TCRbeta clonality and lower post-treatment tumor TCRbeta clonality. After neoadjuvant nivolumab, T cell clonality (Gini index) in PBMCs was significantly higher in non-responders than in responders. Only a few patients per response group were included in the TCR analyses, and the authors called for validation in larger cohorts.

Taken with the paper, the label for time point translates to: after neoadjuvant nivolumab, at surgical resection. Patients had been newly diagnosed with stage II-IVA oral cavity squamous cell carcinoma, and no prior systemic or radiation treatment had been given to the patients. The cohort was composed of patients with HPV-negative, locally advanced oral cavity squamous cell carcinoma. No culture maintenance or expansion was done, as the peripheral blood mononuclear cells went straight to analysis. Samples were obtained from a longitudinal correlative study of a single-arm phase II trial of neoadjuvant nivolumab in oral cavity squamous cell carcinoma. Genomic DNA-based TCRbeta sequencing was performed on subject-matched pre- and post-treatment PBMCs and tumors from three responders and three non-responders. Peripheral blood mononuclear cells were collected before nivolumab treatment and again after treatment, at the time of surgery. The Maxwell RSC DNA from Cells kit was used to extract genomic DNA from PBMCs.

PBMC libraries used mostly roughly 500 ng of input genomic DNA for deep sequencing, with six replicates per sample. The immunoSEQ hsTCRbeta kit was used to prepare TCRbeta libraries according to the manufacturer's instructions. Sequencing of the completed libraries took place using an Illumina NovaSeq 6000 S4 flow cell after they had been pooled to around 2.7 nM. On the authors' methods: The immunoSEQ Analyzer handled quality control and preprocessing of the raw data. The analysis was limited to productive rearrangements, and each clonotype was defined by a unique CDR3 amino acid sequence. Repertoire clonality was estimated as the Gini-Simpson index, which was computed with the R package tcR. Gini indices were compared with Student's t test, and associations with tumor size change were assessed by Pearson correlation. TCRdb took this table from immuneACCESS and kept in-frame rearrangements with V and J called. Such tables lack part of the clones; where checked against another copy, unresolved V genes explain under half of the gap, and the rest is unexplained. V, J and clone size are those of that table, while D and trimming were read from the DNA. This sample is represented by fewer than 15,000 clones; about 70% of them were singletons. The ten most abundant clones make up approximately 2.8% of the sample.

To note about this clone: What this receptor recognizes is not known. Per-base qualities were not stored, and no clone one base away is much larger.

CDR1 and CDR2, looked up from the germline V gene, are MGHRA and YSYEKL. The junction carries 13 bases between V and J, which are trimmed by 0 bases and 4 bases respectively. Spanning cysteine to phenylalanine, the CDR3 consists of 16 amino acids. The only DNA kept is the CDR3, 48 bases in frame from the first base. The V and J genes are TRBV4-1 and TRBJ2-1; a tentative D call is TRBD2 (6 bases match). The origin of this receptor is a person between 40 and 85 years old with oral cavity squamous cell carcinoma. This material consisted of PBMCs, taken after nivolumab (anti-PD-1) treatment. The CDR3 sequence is CASSQDVRTTYNEQFF. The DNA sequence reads TGCGCCAGCAGCCAAGATGTCAGGACTACTTACAATGAGCAGTTCTTC.